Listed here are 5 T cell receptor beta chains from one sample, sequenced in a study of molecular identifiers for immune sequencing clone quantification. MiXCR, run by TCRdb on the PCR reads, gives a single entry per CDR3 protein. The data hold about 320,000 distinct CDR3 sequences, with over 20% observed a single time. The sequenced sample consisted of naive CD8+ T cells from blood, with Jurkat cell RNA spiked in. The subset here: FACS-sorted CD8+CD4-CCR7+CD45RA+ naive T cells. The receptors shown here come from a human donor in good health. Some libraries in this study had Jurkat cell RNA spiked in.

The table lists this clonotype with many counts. CDR3 DNA: TGTGCCAGCAGCTTAGCCTGGGGGGGGTACGAGCAGTACTTC. It encodes CASSLAWGGYEQYF. J is TRBJ2-7 and V is TRBV5-5, with TRBD2 identical over 7 bases. Germline V gene lookup returns CDR1 SGHKS and CDR2 YYEKEE (reference sequence). The CDR3 extends over 14 amino acids. The junction had 6 bases not matched to a gene; V was cut back by 2 bases and J by 4 bases.

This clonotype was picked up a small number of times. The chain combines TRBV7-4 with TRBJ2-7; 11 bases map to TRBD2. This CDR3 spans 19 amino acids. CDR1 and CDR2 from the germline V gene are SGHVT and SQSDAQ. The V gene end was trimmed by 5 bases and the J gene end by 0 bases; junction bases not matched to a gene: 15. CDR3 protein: CASSRNTSGRVGPSYEQYF. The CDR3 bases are TGTGCCAGCAGCCGAAACACTAGCGGGAGAGTAGGACCCTCCTACGAGCAGTACTTC.

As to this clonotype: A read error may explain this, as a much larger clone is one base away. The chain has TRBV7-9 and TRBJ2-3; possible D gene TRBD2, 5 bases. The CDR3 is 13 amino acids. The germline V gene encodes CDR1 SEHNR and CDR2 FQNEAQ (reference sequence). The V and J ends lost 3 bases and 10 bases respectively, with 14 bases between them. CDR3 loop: CASSFMPGDPQYF. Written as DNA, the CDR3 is TGTGCCAGCAGCTTTATGCCCGGGGATCCGCAGTATTTT. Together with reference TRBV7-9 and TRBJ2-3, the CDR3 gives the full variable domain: DTGVSQNPRHKITKRGQNVTFRCDPISEHNRLYWYRQTLGQGPEFLTYFQNEAQLEKSRLLSDRFSAERPKGSFSTLEIQRTEQGDSAMYLCASSFMPGDPQYFGPGTRLTVL.

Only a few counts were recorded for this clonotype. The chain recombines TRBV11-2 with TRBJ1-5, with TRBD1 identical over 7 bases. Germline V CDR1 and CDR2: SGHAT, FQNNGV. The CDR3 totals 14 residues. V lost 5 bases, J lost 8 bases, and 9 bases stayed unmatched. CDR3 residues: CASSRTGLWEPQHF. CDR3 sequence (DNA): TGTGCCAGCAGCCGGACAGGCCTCTGGGAGCCCCAGCATTTT.

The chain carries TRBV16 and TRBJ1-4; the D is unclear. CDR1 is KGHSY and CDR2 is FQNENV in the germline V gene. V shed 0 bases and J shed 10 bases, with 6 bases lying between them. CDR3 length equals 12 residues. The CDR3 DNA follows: TGTGCCAGCAGCCAATCGGCCCTAAAACTGTTTTTT. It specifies CASSQSALKLFF.